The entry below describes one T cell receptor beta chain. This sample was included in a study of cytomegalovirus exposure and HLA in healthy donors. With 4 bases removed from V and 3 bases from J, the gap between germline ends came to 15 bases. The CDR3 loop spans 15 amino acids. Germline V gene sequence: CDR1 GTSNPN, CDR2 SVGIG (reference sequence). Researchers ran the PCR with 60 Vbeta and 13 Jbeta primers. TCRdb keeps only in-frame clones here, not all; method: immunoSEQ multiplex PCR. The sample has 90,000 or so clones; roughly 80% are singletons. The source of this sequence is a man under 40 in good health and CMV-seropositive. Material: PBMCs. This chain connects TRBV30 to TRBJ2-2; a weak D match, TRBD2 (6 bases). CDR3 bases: TGTGCCTGGAAATGGGGAGGCACCTACACCGGGGAGCTGTTTTTT. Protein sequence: CAWKWGGTYTGELFF.